These 25 T cell receptor beta chains were sequenced from one sample in a study of CD8 T cells in ankylosing spondylitis. TCRdb itself ran the 5' RACE reads through MiXCR, one entry per CDR3 protein. The sample records 300,000 to 350,000 distinct CDR3 sequences, roughly 20% being singletons. Specimen: blood, either unsorted or a sorted T cell fraction (not recorded which). Receptor source: a female donor with ankylosing spondylitis or in good health (not recorded which).

At least ten counts were recorded for this clonotype. The chain carries TRBV20-1 and TRBJ2-7; 7 bases match TRBD2. Germline V gene sequence: CDR1 DFQATT, CDR2 SNEGSKA (reference sequence). This CDR3 has 13 residues. The J segment lost 0 bases and the V segment lost 3 bases, leaving 2 bases of the junction unmatched. The CDR3 nucleotides read TGCAGTGCTAGCGGGAGGCCCTCCTACGAGCAGTACTTC. It is translated as CSASGRPSYEQYF.

The CDR3 here is CSARGTGTQYF. The DNA for the CDR3 is TGCAGTGCTAGAGGAACAGGGACCCAGTACTTC. This chain links TRBV20-1 with TRBJ2-5; possibly TRBD1 for D (5 bases). CDR3 length equals 11 residues. Germline-derived CDR1 and CDR2 are DFQATT and SNEGSKA (reference sequence). V shed 1 base and J shed 7 bases, with 7 bases lying between them.

The chain couples TRBV3-1 to TRBJ2-7, with D maybe TRBD1 (5 bases). The CDR3 totals 12 residues. The germline V and J ends were trimmed by 4 bases and 3 bases, with 7 bases remaining between them. CDR1 is LGHDT and CDR2 is YNNKEL in the germline V gene (reference sequence). The CDR3, as DNA: TGTGCCAGCAGCCTACAGGACTACGAGCAGTACTTC. Translated, it gives CASSLQDYEQYF.

This clonotype has only a few counts. V and J are TRBV10-3 and TRBJ1-4; 8 bases align to TRBD1. The CDR3 consists of 14 residues. Germline assignment: CDR1 ENHRY and CDR2 SYGVKD. Trimming at V came to 6 bases and at J to 5 bases, leaving 5 bases not matched to a gene. The CDR3 DNA sequence: TGTGCCATCAGGGGGACAGGACAGAATGAAAAACTGTTTTTT. It yields the protein CAIRGTGQNEKLFF.

The rearrangement joins TRBV5-1 to TRBJ2-3; 8 nucleotides align to TRBD2. This CDR3 region has 16 residues. The junction had 11 bases not matched to a gene; V was cut back by 4 bases and J by 4 bases. Germline CDR1 reads SGHRS; CDR2 reads YFSETQ. As DNA, the CDR3 is TGCGCCAGCAGCCAGACCGGGGGGGCGGTTGCAGATACGCAGTATTTT. Protein: CASSQTGGAVADTQYF. Full variable domain (rest looked up from reference TRBV5-1 and TRBJ2-3): KAGVTQTPRYLIKTRGQQVTLSCSPISGHRSVSWYQQTPGQGLQFLFEYFSETQRNKGNFPGRFSGRQFSNSRSEMNVSTLELGDSALYLCASSQTGGAVADTQYFGPGTRLTVL.

The rearrangement joins TRBV7-2 to TRBJ1-2; 8 bases map to TRBD1. The V segment lost 5 bases and the J segment 5 bases; nucleotides outside the gene matches: 7. Germline V gene data show CDR1 as SGHTA and CDR2 as FQGNSA. The length of the CDR3 is 14 residues. The CDR3 here is CASSTLRTGYGYTF. CDR3 nucleotides: TGTGCCAGCAGCACGCTACGGACAGGGTATGGCTACACCTTC.

This clonotype appeared a few times. This chain joins TRBV20-1 and TRBJ1-5; possible D gene TRBD1, 5 bases. The CDR3 extends over 15 amino acids. V lost 7 bases and J 3 bases, leaving 19 bases between the germline ends. Per the germline V gene, CDR1 is DFQATT and CDR2 is SNEGSKA (reference sequence). The CDR3 coding sequence is TGCAGTGGATATTCGGGGGGAGGGAACAATCAGCCCCAGCATTTT. It yields the protein CSGYSGGGNNQPQHF.

Only one count was recorded for this clonotype. The chain uses TRBV20-1 and TRBJ2-7; D is perhaps TRBD2 (5 bases). Germline loops: CDR1 DFQATT, CDR2 SNEGSKA (reference sequence). This CDR3 is built from 15 residues. The V and J ends lost 0 bases and 0 bases respectively, with 12 bases between them. CDR3 coding DNA: TGCAGTGCTAGAGATCTCAGGAGGAACTCCTACGAGCAGTACTTC. Amino acids: CSARDLRRNSYEQYF.

There are a few counts of this clonotype. The V call is TRBV5-1, the J call TRBJ1-1, with D maybe TRBD1 (6 bases). CDR1 is SGHRS and CDR2 is YFSETQ in the germline V gene. CDR3 length: 13 residues. Deletions cut 4 bases from V and 4 bases from J, with 11 bases between. The CDR3 loop reads CASSLTGPTEAFF. CDR3 in DNA: TGCGCCAGCAGCCTGACAGGTCCCACTGAAGCTTTCTTT.

The sample holds many counts of this clonotype. The chain links TRBV20-1 to TRBJ1-2; D gene unclear. The CDR3 contains 14 residues. Trimming removed 0 bases at V and 5 bases at J, with 13 bases between. Germline assignment: CDR1 DFQATT and CDR2 SNEGSKA (reference sequence). CDR3 nucleotides: TGCAGTGCTAGAGACCCATTGTCCCGTTATGGCTACACCTTC. Encoded protein: CSARDPLSRYGYTF.

The table lists this clonotype with a few counts. The CDR3 coding sequence is TGCAGCTTGACTAGGGGGAATCAGCCCCAGCATTTT. This encodes CSLTRGNQPQHF. The chain uses TRBV20-1 and TRBJ1-5; possible D gene TRBD1, 6 bases. The CDR3 is 12 residues long. Germline CDR1 DFQATT, CDR2 SNEGSKA (reference sequence).

This clonotype was detected a few times. The V call is TRBV6-5, the J call TRBJ1-1; D might be TRBD1 (6 bases). Trimming stripped 9 bases from V and 7 bases from J, with 12 bases between. The germline gives CDR1 MNHEY, CDR2 SVGAGI. The CDR3 spans 11 residues. CDR3 residues: CASLRGDEAFF. CDR3 in DNA: TGTGCCAGTTTAAGGGGGGATGAAGCTTTCTTT.

This clonotype was recorded a few times. V is TRBV20-1 and J is TRBJ2-3, with TRBD2 identical over 11 bases. Germline V lookup: CDR1 DFQATT, CDR2 SNEGSKA (reference sequence). J lost 6 bases, V lost 4 bases, and 12 bases had no gene match. The CDR3 extends over 16 amino acids. The CDR3 loop is CSAKRPGTSGLDTQYF. DNA of the CDR3: TGCAGTGCTAAACGACCCGGGACTAGCGGTTTGGATACGCAGTATTTT.

This chain connects TRBV10-3 to TRBJ2-1; D is uncertain. This CDR3 region has 15 residues. The germline V and J ends were trimmed by 11 bases and 0 bases, with 17 bases remaining between them. Germline V CDR1 and CDR2: ENHRY, SYGVKD. Here the CDR3 DNA reads TGTGCCTTTGGAGCGACGGATAGCTCCTACAATGAGCAGTTCTTC. Translating it yields CAFGATDSSYNEQFF.

The rearrangement links TRBV29-1 to TRBJ1-2, with D possibly matching TRBD1 (6 bases). The germline V gene encodes CDR1 SQVTM and CDR2 ANQGSEA. The V gene lost 7 bases and the J gene lost 2 bases, with 14 bases spanning the gap. This CDR3 is 13 amino acids long. CDR3 in amino acids: CSGTQTGNYGYTF. In DNA form, the CDR3 reads TGCAGCGGAACCCAGACAGGAAACTATGGCTACACCTTC.

The genes are TRBV29-1 and TRBJ2-7; D remains unclear. V was pared by 5 bases and J by 3 bases, with 8 bases between. The germline CDR1 and CDR2 sequences are SQVTM and ANQGSEA. The CDR3 has 11 amino acids. The CDR3 is CSVSQDYEQYF. As DNA, the CDR3 is TGCAGCGTTTCTCAGGACTACGAGCAGTACTTC.

This clonotype occurred many times. This chain joins TRBV12-3 or TRBV12-4 and TRBJ1-2, with no clear D. The CDR3 is 12 amino acids. Trimming took off 6 bases at V and 0 bases at J, with 5 bases between the two ends. CDR3 DNA: TGTGCCAGCAGCGAAGCTAACTATGGCTACACCTTC. This sequence encodes CASSEANYGYTF.

V gene TRBV7-9 combines with J gene TRBJ1-6; D unclear. Looked up from germline, CDR1 is SEHNR and CDR2 is FQNEAQ (reference sequence). Trimming stripped 5 bases from V and 8 bases from J, with 10 bases between. The CDR3 spans 13 residues. The CDR3 protein is CASSPVPDSPLHF. The CDR3 region has the DNA TGTGCCAGCAGCCCCGTTCCGGATTCACCCCTCCACTTT.

This clonotype has a count of ten or more. This chain's CDR3 is CASGGTSGNNEQFF. DNA for the CDR3: TGTGCCAGCGGTGGGACTAGCGGTAACAATGAGCAGTTCTTC. The V gene is TRBV12-3 or TRBV12-4, the J gene TRBJ2-1; 11 nucleotides align to TRBD2. V lost 8 bases to trimming and J lost 5 bases; unmatched junction nucleotides: 5. This CDR3 spans 14 amino acids.

This clonotype was recorded a few times. The rearrangement uses TRBV9 and TRBJ1-6; D remains ambiguous. CDR1 and CDR2 (germline): SGDLS, YYNGEE. The CDR3 extends over 14 amino acids. With 0 bases removed from V and 5 bases from J, the gap between germline ends came to 6 bases. The DNA of the CDR3 is TGTGCCAGCAGCGTAGCCGGGGATAATTCACCCCTCCACTTT. Protein sequence: CASSVAGDNSPLHF.

This clonotype occurred many times. The chain recombines TRBV20-1 with TRBJ2-3; D possibly corresponds to TRBD1 (6 bases). Germline V gives CDR1 DFQATT, CDR2 SNEGSKA (reference sequence). Trimming took off 6 bases at V and 7 bases at J, with 14 bases between the two ends. This CDR3 has 12 amino acids. The CDR3 nucleotides read TGCAGTGCCTCACAGGGACGAAATACGCAGTATTTT. It yields the protein CSASQGRNTQYF.

This rearrangement joins TRBV27 to TRBJ2-1; TRBD2 is a possible D gene (5 bases). The CDR3 length is 17 residues. V was trimmed by 3 bases and J by 7 bases, leaving 22 bases between them. CDR1 is MNHEY and CDR2 is SMNVEV in the germline V gene (reference sequence). The CDR3, as DNA: TGTGCCAGCAGTTTCCGGGGTATGCACAGAAAAATAAATGAGCAGTTCTTC. Its protein product is CASSFRGMHRKINEQFF.

There are a few counts of this clonotype. The gene calls are TRBV20-1 and TRBJ2-3, with D perhaps given as TRBD1 or TRBD2 (6 bases each). Germline-derived CDR1 and CDR2 are DFQATT and SNEGSKA (reference sequence). This CDR3 region has 20 residues. The V end lost 3 bases, the J end lost 5 bases, and 33 bases lay between the germline ends. The CDR3 DNA reads as TGCAGTGCTAGTGGACCTAAATCCGGGGGCAAACTCCCTGTGGGAGATACGCAGTATTTT. Its translation: CSASGPKSGGKLPVGDTQYF.

The CDR3 protein is CSVGGAAEQYF. Written as DNA, the CDR3 is TGCAGCGTTGGGGGCGCAGCAGAGCAGTACTTC. The chain carries TRBV29-1 and TRBJ2-7, with TRBD1 as a possible D gene (5 bases). This CDR3 contains 11 residues. V was clipped by 4 bases and J by 7 bases, with 11 bases between them. The germline V gene has CDR1 SQVTM and CDR2 ANQGSEA.

This clonotype was detected only a few times. Written as DNA, the CDR3 is TGTGCCAGCAACCGACTAGCGTCCTCAGGGGAGCTGTTTTTT. Encoded protein: CASNRLASSGELFF. The chain joins TRBV7-2 to TRBJ2-2; 8 bases match TRBD2. J was trimmed by 8 bases and V by 7 bases; bases with no gene match: 9. This CDR3 comprises 14 residues. The germline V gene encodes CDR1 SGHTA and CDR2 FQGNSA. The full variable domain, rest sourced from reference TRBV7-2 and TRBJ2-2, is GAGVSQSPSNKVTEKGKDVELRCDPISGHTALYWYRQSLGQGLEFLIYFQGNSAPDKSGLPSDRFSAERTGGSVSTLTIQRTQQEDSAVYLCASNRLASSGELFFGEGSRLTVL.